There are a few counts of the clone carrying this T cell receptor beta chain. Antigen specificity is unknown. The data belong to a study of T cell repertoires in cytomegalovirus infection. Looking at the study overall: It can be stated that public TCR beta signatures indicated CMV infection as well as a matching HLA type. Points from the study as a whole: The study identified carriers of CMV plus the relevant HLA from cumulative public TCR beta family frequency. HLA-C-restricted CMV clonotypes gave the most frequent clonotype in two of eight donors.

TCRdb itself ran the reads through MiXCR, one entry per CDR3 protein. The table records 450,000 to 600,000 distinct CDR3 sequences, approximately 10% of them present only once. The ends were cut back, 4 bases at V and 2 bases at J, with 18 bases in the middle. The CDR3 runs 16 residues. Germline CDR1 is SGHTA and CDR2 is FQGTGA. This chain uses TRBV7-3 with TRBJ2-7, with D perhaps being TRBD1 or TRBD2 (5 bases each). The receptor was derived from a human donor in good health (CMV status not recorded). Some clones in this sample may be carry-over from other donors' samples. Specimen: PBMCs. CDR3 bases: TGTGCCAGCAGCTGCCGGGACCTCCGATTAGCCTACGAGCAGTACTTC. This gives the protein CASSCRDLRLAYEQYF.